This T cell receptor (beta chain) is from a study of tumor and adjacent non-tumor tissue in lung cancer. General study findings and limits: TCR diversity was significantly greater in tumor than normal lung tissue.

The CDR3 contains 13 residues. Trimming took 3 bases from V and 5 from J, leaving 10 bases between them. In germline, CDR1 is ENHRY, CDR2 SYGVKD. RNA was extracted from bulk tissue without any cell sorting. This clonotype was recorded only once. The target antigen is unknown. This may stem from a read error, because a much larger clone lies one nucleotide away. TCRbeta libraries were built with three rounds of nested PCR, modified from ARM-PCR. TCRdb reanalysed the multiplex PCR reads using MiXCR and keeps one entry per CDR3 protein. The sample yields about 81,000 distinct CDR3 sequences, about two thirds seen once.

The TCR comes from a middle-aged woman with non-small cell lung cancer. Specimen: lung tumor tissue. The V and J genes are TRBV10-3 and TRBJ2-5; no clear D gene. CDR3 in DNA: TGTGCCATCAGTGATGAGGCGTGGGAGACCCAGTACTTC. It translates to CAISDEAWETQYF.